The clone carrying this T cell receptor beta chain was recorded a few times. The antigen remains unidentified. 5'RACE template switching generated TCR cDNA, adding a universal primer site and UMIs. TCRdb re-called the 5' RACE reads through MiXCR, storing one row per CDR3 protein. This sample yields some 600,000 distinct CDR3 sequences, of which about a sixth are seen a single time; about 18% belongs to the top ten. This entry belongs to a study of T cells after yellow fever vaccination. About the study: Fractions low in cell number were prepared with SMART-Seq v4 Ultra Low Input. Broader study findings: The study re-detected most primary-vaccination clones after the booster (nearly 97% CD4, roughly 85% CD8).

The V and J ends lost 0 bases and 4 bases respectively, with 11 bases between them. The CDR3 runs 15 residues. Germline V gene data show CDR1 as SGDLS and CDR2 as YYNGEE. This TCR was recovered from a man aged 18 to 29 who received the YFV17D yellow fever vaccine. The specimen was PBMCs, collected 5 days after the first yellow fever vaccination. The chain combines TRBV9 with TRBJ1-3, with D perhaps TRBD1 (6 bases). The CDR3 is CASSVDVTGGNTIYF. CDR3 in DNA: TGTGCCAGCAGCGTAGATGTCACAGGGGGAAACACCATATATTTT.